This T cell receptor beta chain was observed in a study of blood T cells in healthy people across ages. The germline V gene encodes CDR1 SGHKS and CDR2 YYEKEE (reference sequence). With 4 bases clipped from V and 7 bases from J, the junction kept 4 bases outside the gene matches. This CDR3 is 15 amino acids long. Together with a sample-barcoded 5' primer, a J-beta primer mix was included in a second PCR lasting about 6 to 11 cycles. TCRdb reprocessed the 5' RACE reads with MiXCR, giving one entry per CDR3 protein. The sample has about 290,000 distinct CDR3 sequences, roughly a quarter seen once. Each sample used at least 6 million PBMCs. This clonotype was picked up a small number of times.

What was sequenced was blood. The V call is TRBV5-5, the J call TRBJ2-1, with 14 bases lining up with TRBD2. The sequence was collected from an older woman in good health. CDR3 DNA: TGTGCCAGCAGCCTGACTAGCGGGAGGGAAAATGAGCAGTTCTTC. Translation: CASSLTSGRENEQFF.